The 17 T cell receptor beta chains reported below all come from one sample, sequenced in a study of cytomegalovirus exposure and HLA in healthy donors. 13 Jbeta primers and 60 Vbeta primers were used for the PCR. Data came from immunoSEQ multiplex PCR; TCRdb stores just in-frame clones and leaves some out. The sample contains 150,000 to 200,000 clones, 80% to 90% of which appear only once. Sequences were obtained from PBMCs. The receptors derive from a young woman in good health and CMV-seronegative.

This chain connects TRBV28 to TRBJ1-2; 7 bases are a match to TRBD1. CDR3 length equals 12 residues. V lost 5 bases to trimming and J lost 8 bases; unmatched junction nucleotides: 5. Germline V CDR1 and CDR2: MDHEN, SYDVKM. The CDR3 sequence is CASSDRVGGYTF. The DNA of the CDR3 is TGTGCCAGCAGTGACAGGGTGGGGGGCTACACCTTC.

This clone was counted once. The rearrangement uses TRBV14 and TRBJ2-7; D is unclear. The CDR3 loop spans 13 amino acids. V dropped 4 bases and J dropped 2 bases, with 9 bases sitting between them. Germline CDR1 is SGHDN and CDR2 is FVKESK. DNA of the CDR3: TGTGCCAGCAGCCCCAACATCCCCTACGAGCAGTACTTC. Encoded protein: CASSPNIPYEQYF.

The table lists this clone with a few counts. In nucleotides, the CDR3 is TGTGCCAGCAGCGTAGGGGGAGGGGTAAATTCACCCCTCCACTTT. It encodes CASSVGGGVNSPLHF. This chain uses TRBV9 with TRBJ1-6; tentative D call: TRBD1 (5 bases). CDR1 is SGDLS, CDR2 YYNGEE, per germline. The V and J ends lost 0 bases and 7 bases respectively, with 11 bases between them. The CDR3 contains 15 residues.

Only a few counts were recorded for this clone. The CDR3 nucleotides are TGTGCCAGCAGCCCCGGGACAGGGGGCCGCTATGGCTACACCTTC. Residues: CASSPGTGGRYGYTF. The J gene is TRBJ1-2, the V gene TRBV5-4; 12 positions agree with TRBD1. V shed 4 bases, J shed 4 bases, and the junction held 5 bases outside the gene matches. From germline, CDR1 is SGHNT and CDR2 YYREEE (reference sequence). The CDR3 totals 15 residues.

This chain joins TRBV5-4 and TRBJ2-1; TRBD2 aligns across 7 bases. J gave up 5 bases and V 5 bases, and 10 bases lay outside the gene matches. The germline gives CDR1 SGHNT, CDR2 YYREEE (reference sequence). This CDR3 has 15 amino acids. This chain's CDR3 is CASRFGGSGNNEQFF. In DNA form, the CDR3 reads TGTGCCAGCAGATTCGGGGGGAGCGGGAACAATGAGCAGTTCTTC.

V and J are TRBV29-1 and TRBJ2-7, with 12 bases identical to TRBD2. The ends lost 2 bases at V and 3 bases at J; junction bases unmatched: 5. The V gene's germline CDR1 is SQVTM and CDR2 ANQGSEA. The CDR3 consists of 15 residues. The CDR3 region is CSVEPGLAGNYEQYF. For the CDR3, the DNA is TGCAGCGTTGAACCAGGACTAGCGGGGAACTACGAGCAGTACTTC.

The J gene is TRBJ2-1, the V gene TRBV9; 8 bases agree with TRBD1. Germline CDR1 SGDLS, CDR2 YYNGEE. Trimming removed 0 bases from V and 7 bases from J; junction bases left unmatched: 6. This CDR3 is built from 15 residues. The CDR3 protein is CASSVEDREVNEQFF. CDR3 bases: TGTGCCAGCAGCGTAGAGGACAGGGAGGTGAATGAGCAGTTCTTC.

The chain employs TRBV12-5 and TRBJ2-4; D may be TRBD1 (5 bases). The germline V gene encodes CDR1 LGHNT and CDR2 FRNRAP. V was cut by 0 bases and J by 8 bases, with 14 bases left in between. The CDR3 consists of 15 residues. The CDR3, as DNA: TGTGCTAGTGGTTTGGTACGTAGGGGTTGGGACATTCAGTACTTC. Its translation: CASGLVRRGWDIQYF.

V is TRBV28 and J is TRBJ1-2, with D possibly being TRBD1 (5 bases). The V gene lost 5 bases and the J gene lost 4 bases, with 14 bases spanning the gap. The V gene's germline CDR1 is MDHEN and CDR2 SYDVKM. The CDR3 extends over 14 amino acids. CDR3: CASSLPAGLYGYTF. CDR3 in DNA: TGTGCCAGCAGTCTCCCGGCAGGGCTCTATGGCTACACCTTC.

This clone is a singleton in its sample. The CDR3 region is CASSLSEAGELFF. DNA of the CDR3: TGTGCCAGCAGTTTATCGGAGGCCGGGGAGCTGTTTTTT. The rearrangement uses TRBV27 and TRBJ2-2, with D maybe TRBD2 (5 bases). The CDR3 sequence is 13 residues long. Germline V gene lookup returns CDR1 MNHEY and CDR2 SMNVEV (reference sequence). Deletions cut 0 bases from V and 6 bases from J, with 5 bases between.

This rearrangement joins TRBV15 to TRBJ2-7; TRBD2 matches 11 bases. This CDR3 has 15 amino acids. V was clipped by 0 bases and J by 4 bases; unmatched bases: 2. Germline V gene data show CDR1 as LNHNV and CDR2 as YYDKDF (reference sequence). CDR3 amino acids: CATSRETSGIYEQYF. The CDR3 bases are TGTGCCACCAGCAGAGAGACTAGCGGGATTTACGAGCAGTACTTC.

The CDR3 region is CASSWDRESGANVLTF. Written as DNA, the CDR3 is TGTGCCAGCAGCTGGGACAGAGAATCTGGGGCCAACGTCCTGACTTTC. V and J are TRBV7-6 and TRBJ2-6; 7 bases agree with TRBD1. With V trimmed by 4 bases and J by 1 base, 4 bases remained unmatched. There are 16 residues in the CDR3. Germline CDR1 and CDR2: SGHVS and FNYEAQ.

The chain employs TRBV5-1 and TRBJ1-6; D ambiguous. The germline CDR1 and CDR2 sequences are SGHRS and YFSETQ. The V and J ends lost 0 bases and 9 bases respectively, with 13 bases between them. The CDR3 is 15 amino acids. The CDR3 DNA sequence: TGCGCCAGCAGCTTGGAGCTAGATGGGTCTTCACCCCTCCACTTT. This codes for CASSLELDGSSPLHF.

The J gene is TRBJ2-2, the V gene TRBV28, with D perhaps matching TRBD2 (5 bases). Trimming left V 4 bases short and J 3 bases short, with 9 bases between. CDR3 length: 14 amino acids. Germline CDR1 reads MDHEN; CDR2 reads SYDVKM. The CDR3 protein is CASSSGKDTGELFF. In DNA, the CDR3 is TGTGCCAGCAGTTCGGGGAAGGACACCGGGGAGCTGTTTTTT.

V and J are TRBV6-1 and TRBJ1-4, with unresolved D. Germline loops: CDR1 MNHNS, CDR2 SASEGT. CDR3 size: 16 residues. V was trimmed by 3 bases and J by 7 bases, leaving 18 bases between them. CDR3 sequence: CASSDGVVAMSEKLFF. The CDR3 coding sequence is TGTGCCAGCAGTGACGGGGTAGTGGCGATGTCTGAAAAACTGTTTTTT.

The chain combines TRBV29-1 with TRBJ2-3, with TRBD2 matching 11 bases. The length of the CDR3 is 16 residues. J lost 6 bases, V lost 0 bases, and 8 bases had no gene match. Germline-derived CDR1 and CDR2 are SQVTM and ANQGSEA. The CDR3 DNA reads TGCAGCGTTGAAGAGGGATTTAGCGGGGGGGCGGATACGCAGTATTTT. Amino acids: CSVEEGFSGGADTQYF.

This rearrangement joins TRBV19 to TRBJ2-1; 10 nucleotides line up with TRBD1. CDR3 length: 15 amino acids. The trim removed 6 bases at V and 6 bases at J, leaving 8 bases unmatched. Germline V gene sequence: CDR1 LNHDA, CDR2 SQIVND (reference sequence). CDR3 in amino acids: CASRRTGGRSNEQFF. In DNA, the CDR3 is TGTGCCAGTAGAAGGACAGGGGGACGAAGCAATGAGCAGTTCTTC.